The sequence of this T cell receptor (beta chain) was determined in a study of blood T cell repertoires in COVID-19. Study at large: Whether acute or convalescent, the COVID-19 samples came from the United States, Italy and Spain. PBMCs, B-cell-depleted T cells, or T cells were the source of the cDNA or gDNA that made up the material.

Germline V gives CDR1 KGHSH, CDR2 LQKENI. Trimming stripped 0 bases from V and 4 bases from J, with 12 bases between. CDR3 length equals 15 residues. In the original analysis: Amplifying reference gene primers gave estimates of nucleated cell counts. Here immunoSEQ multiplex PCR was the method, and the copy in TCRdb shows in-frame clones only, minus some. V and J calls plus clone size are reproduced from that table; the DNA served to infer D and trimming. Seen here are 130,000 or so clones, 82% observed once, and the top ten hold about 4.2%. This TCR came from a woman between 65 and 79 years old with acute or convalescent COVID-19. The chain is built from TRBV18 and TRBJ1-2, with a weak D call TRBD1 (5 bases). Sequencing was performed on peripheral blood. Here the CDR3 DNA reads TGTGCCAGCTCACCACCGACGGGGCGGGGCTATGGCTACACCTTC. As protein: CASSPPTGRGYGYTF. Complete variable domain (other parts from reference TRBV18 and TRBJ1-2): NAGVMQNPRHLVRRRGQEARLRCSPMKGHSHVYWYRQLPEEGLKFMVYLQKENIIDESGMPKERFSAEFPKEGPSILRIQQVVRGDSAAYFCASSPPTGRGYGYTFGSGTRLTVV.